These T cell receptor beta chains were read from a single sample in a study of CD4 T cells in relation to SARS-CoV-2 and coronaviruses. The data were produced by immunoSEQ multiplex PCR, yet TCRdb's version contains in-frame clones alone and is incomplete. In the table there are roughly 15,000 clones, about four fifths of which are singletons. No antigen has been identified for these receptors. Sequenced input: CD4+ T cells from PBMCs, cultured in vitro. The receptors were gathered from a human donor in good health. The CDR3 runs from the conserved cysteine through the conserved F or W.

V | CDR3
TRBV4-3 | CASSQTGLVNYGYTF
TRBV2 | CASSGRGYNSPLHF
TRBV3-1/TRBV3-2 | CASSAPGGLGINEQFF
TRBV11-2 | CASSSLPGLARSVIPTDTQYF
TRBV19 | CASSTGEGTYEQYF
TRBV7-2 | CASSPPGYNEQFF
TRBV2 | CASSDTGRDQPQHF
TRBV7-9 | CASSLGQGAVDEQFF
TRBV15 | CATSVRLAGAGELFF
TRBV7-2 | CASSPSGLAGDEQYF
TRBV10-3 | CAISGSSYEQYF
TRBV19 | CASENRDPYLHTF
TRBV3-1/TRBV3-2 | CASSQDLAQTGYGYTF
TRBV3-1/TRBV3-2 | CASSPAGLSGRGTGELFF
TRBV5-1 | CASSLARLAGGEQFF
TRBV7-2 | CASSLEGLRGEQYF
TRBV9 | CASRDSYNTGELFF
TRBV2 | CASSEGVLNEKLFF
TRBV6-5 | CASSYRGSAYEQYF
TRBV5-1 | CASSLAGHTVSYEQYF
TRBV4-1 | CASSQPSSGNTIYF
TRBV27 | CASSRGDTQYF